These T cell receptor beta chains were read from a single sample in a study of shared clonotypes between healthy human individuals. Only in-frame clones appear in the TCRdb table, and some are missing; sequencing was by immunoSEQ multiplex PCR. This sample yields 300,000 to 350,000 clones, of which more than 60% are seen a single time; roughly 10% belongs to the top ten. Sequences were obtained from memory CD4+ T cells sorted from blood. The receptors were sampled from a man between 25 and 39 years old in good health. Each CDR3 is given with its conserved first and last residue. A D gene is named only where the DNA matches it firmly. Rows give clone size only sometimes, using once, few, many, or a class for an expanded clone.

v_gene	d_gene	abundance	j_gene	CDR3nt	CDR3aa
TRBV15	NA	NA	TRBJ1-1	TGTGCCACCAGCAGAGTTTCTAAGGTCGCTTTCTTT	CATSRVSKVAFF
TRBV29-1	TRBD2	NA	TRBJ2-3	TGCAGCGTTCGGGACGTAGCGGGGTTGGCAGATACGCAGTATTTT	CSVRDVAGLADTQYF
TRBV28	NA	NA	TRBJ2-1	TGTGCCAGCAGTCCCGCTAGCGTTGTGGGCAATGAGCAGTTCTTC	CASSPASVVGNEQFF
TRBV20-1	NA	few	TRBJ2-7	TGCAGTGCTAGATTCAACCACGAGCAGTACTTC	CSARFNHEQYF
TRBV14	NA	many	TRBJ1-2	TGTGCCAGCAGCCAAGATTTTGGTCCGACCTATGGCTACACCTTC	CASSQDFGPTYGYTF
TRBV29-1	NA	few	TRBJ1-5	TGCAGCGTCCGGTCGGGGGGCAGCAATCAGCCCCAGCATTTT	CSVRSGGSNQPQHF
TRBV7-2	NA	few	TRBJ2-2	TGTGCCAGCAGCCCTCCCAACAAGAACACCGGGGAGCTGTTTTTT	CASSPPNKNTGELFF
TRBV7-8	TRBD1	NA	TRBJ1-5	TGTGCCAGCAGCTTCCGACAGGGAAATCAGCCCCAGCATTTT	CASSFRQGNQPQHF
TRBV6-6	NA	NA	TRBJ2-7	TGTGCCAGCAGTTCGGGAGCAAACTCCTACGAGCAGTACTTC	CASSSGANSYEQYF
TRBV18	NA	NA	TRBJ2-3	TGTGCCAGCTCACCAAGCCAGCCTGGGACAGATACGCAGTATTTT	CASSPSQPGTDTQYF
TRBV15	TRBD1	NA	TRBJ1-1	TGTGCCACCAGCGTCCGGACAGGGGGCACTGAAGCTTTCTTT	CATSVRTGGTEAFF
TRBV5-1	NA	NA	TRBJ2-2	TGCGCCAGCAGCTTATCCCTGGGAAGGGTGATCGGGCGGACCGGGGAGCTGTTTTTT	CASSLSLGRVIGRTGELFF
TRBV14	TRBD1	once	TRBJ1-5	TGTGCCAGCAGCCAATCAGGGGGGGATCAGCCCCAGCATTTT	CASSQSGGDQPQHF
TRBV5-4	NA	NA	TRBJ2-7	TGTGCCAGCAGCTTGGCTTTGGGGACGGACTACGAGCAGTACTTC	CASSLALGTDYEQYF
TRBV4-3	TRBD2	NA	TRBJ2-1	TGCGCCAGCAGCCCGACTAGCGGGGCCGCCTACAATGAGCAGTTCTTC	CASSPTSGAAYNEQFF
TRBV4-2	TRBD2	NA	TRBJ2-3	TGTGCCAGCAGCCCCCTAGCGGGAGGGGGCACAGATACGCAGTATTTT	CASSPLAGGGTDTQYF
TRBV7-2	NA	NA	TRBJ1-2	TGTGCCAGCAGCTTGCCCGGGGGTTATGGCTACACCTTC	CASSLPGGYGYTF
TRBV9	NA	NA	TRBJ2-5	TGTGCCAGCAGCGTAGGGAGGAACCAAGAGACCCAGTACTTC	CASSVGRNQETQYF
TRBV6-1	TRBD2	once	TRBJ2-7	TGTGCCAGCAGTCGGACTAGCGGGAGATACGAGCAGTACTTC	CASSRTSGRYEQYF
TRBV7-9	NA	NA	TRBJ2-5	TGTGCCAGCAGCTTGGGCCCAGGGATAGAGACCCAGTACTTC	CASSLGPGIETQYF
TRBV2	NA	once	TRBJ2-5	TGTGCCAGCAGTGAATCTAGAAGTCAAGGGGCCCAGTACTTC	CASSESRSQGAQYF
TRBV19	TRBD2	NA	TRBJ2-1	TGTGCCAGTAGTTGGGTCCTAGCGGGACTAGGCAATGAGCAGTTCTTC	CASSWVLAGLGNEQFF